These T cell receptor beta chains were read from a single sample in a study of metastatic and nonmetastatic thyroid tumors. MiXCR reprocessed the PCR reads for TCRdb. The sample contains about 40,000 clones, more than 9.5% of which appear only once. The sequenced sample consisted of blood. Receptors were obtained from a female donor with papillary thyroid cancer or a benign thyroid nodule (not recorded which). Some clones in this sample may be carry-over from other donors' samples. CDR3s include the opening cysteine and the closing phenylalanine or tryptophan. A D gene is named only where the DNA matches it firmly. Clone size is given for some rows only: seen once, a few or many times, or a class if the clone is expanded.

d_call	v_call	j_call	clone_size	cdr3_length	cdr3_aa	cdr3_nt
.	TRBV2	TRBJ2-7	many	12	CASRDSTYEQYF	TGTGCCAGCAGGGACAGTACCTACGAGCAGTACTTT
TRBD2	TRBV20-1	TRBJ2-7	many	13	CSATAGGRDEQYF	TGCAGTGCTACAGCGGGAGGGCGTGACGAGCAGTACTTC
.	TRBV6-1	TRBJ1-3	many	15	CASSSIQGMGNTIYF	TGTGCCAGCAGTTCGATACAGGGAATGGGAAACACCATATATTTT
TRBD1	TRBV7-3	TRBJ2-5	.	15	CASRPTGTVRETQYF	TGTGCCAGCAGGCCGACCGGGACAGTTAGAGAGACCCAGTACTTC
TRBD1	TRBV7-1	TRBJ2-1	.	19	CASSSSSSGTGGLAGEQFF	TGTGCCAGCAGCTCCTCCTCTTCCGGGACAGGGGGACTAGCAGGTGAGCAGTTCTTC
.	TRBV10-3	TRBJ2-5	many	12	CAISVQQETQYF	TGTGCCATCAGTGTACAGCAAGAGACCCAGTACTTC
TRBD1	TRBV7-3	TRBJ1-5	many	15	CASSADRGPNQPQHF	TGTGCCAGCAGCGCGGACAGGGGGCCCAATCAGCCCCAGCATTTT
.	TRBV4-3	TRBJ2-7	many	16	CASSQTPGPPGDEQYF	TGCGCCAGCAGCCAAACCCCGGGACCCCCGGGAGACGAGCAGTACTTC
.	TRBV7-2	TRBJ2-2	.	14	CASSSDPNTGELFF	TGTGCCAGCAGCTCCGACCCGAACACCGGGGAGCTGTTTTTT
.	TRBV24-1	TRBJ2-5	many	13	CATSGPSWETQYF	TGTGCCACCAGTGGTCCTAGCTGGGAGACCCAGTACTTC
TRBD1	TRBV6-1	TRBJ2-7	few	16	CASIKIPGTGSGEQYF	TGTGCCAGCATCAAAATTCCCGGGACAGGGAGTGGCGAGCAGTACTTC
.	TRBV4-1	TRBJ2-1	many	13	CASSHNRDNEQFF	TGCGCCAGCAGCCACAACCGGGACAATGAGCAGTTCTTC
TRBD2	TRBV11-3	TRBJ2-3	many	14	CASSAGLAGDTQYF	TGTGCCAGCAGCGCAGGACTAGCAGGAGATACGCAGTATTTT
TRBD2	TRBV20-1	TRBJ2-3	many	16	CSARELGGVYGDTQYF	TGCAGTGCTAGAGAGCTGGGGGGGGTTTATGGAGATACGCAGTATTTT
TRBD1	TRBV7-9	TRBJ1-6	many	16	CASSLGTGSVTSPLHF	TGTGCCAGCAGCTTGGGGACAGGAAGTGTTACTTCACCCCTCCACTTT
.	TRBV9	TRBJ1-4	many	16	CASSPTPDSSNEKLFF	TGTGCCAGCAGCCCCACCCCCGACAGTTCGAATGAAAAACTGTTTTTT
TRBD2	TRBV29-1	TRBJ2-1	many	13	CSVGRTSGREQFF	TGCAGCGTGGGCAGGACTAGCGGGAGAGAGCAGTTCTTC
.	TRBV5-1	TRBJ2-3	.	14	CASSLAGITDTQYF	TGCGCCAGCAGCTTGGCCGGAATTACAGATACGCAGTATTTT
.	TRBV20-1	TRBJ2-1	many	14	CSARQQLGVNEQFF	TGCAGTGCTAGACAACAGCTTGGCGTCAATGAGCAGTTCTTC
TRBD2	TRBV20-1	TRBJ2-4	many	17	CSALGTSGSGAKNIQYF	TGCAGTGCTTTGGGGACTAGCGGGAGTGGGGCCAAAAACATTCAGTACTTC
.	TRBV11-2	TRBJ2-1	.	15	CANSNWGSSYNEQFF	TGTGCCAACAGCAACTGGGGGAGCTCCTACAATGAGCAGTTCTTC
TRBD1	TRBV7-9	TRBJ2-7	many	20	CASSLAPGQGALSSFYEQYF	TGTGCCAGCAGCTTAGCCCCGGGACAGGGGGCTCTATCATCCTTCTACGAGCAGTACTTC
TRBD2	TRBV20-1	TRBJ2-6	many	17	CSASVLAGVSGANVLTF	TGCAGTGCTAGCGTCCTAGCGGGGGTCTCTGGGGCCAACGTCCTGACTTTC
.	TRBV2	TRBJ1-1	many	13	CASTWGRFTEAFF	TGTGCCAGCACCTGGGGGCGCTTTACTGAAGCTTTCTTT
.	TRBV3-1	TRBJ2-1	many	11	CASGTYNEQFF	TGTGCCAGCGGAACCTACAATGAGCAGTTCTTC
.	TRBV4-1	TRBJ1-3	many	17	CASSQVDMGFLGNTIYF	TGCGCCAGCAGCCAAGTCGACATGGGCTTCTTGGGAAACACCATATATTTT
TRBD1	TRBV12-3/TRBV12-4	TRBJ1-2	many	16	CASRAPGQGLLNGYTF	TGTGCCAGCAGAGCCCCGGGACAGGGACTATTGAATGGCTACACCTTC
TRBD2	TRBV20-1	TRBJ2-1	many	15	CSARVSGTSYNEQFF	TGCAGTGCTAGAGTTAGCGGGACCTCCTACAATGAGCAGTTCTTC
.	TRBV4-2	TRBJ2-7	many	13	CASSQDPTGEQYF	TGTGCCAGCAGCCAGGATCCAACAGGCGAGCAGTACTTC
.	TRBV6-7	TRBJ2-7	.	13	CASTKGLSYEQYF	TGTGCCAGCACCAAAGGTTTAAGTTACGAGCAGTACTTC
.	TRBV11-3	TRBJ2-1	many	15	CASSLSWDTYNEQFF	TGTGCCAGCAGCTTATCTTGGGACACCTACAATGAGCAGTTCTTC
.	TRBV28	TRBJ1-1	.	15	CASSFRGRGNTEAFF	TGTGCCAGCAGTTTTCGTGGGCGCGGGAACACTGAAGCTTTCTTT
.	TRBV20-1	TRBJ1-2	many	15	CSARDDHGQNYGYTF	TGCAGTGCTAGAGATGATCATGGCCAGAACTATGGCTACACCTTC
TRBD2	TRBV4-2	TRBJ2-1	many	15	CASSQGLAVPHEQFF	TGTGCCAGCAGCCAGGGACTAGCGGTGCCCCATGAGCAGTTCTTC
.	TRBV20-1	TRBJ1-1	.	15	CSASVTGYANTEAFF	TGCAGTGCTAGCGTAACAGGGTACGCGAACACTGAAGCTTTCTTT
.	TRBV5-6	TRBJ2-3	many	15	CASSQGGIGGDTQYF	TGTGCCAGCAGCCAGGGTGGGATCGGGGGAGATACGCAGTATTTT
.	TRBV19	TRBJ1-3	many	16	CASSPQPSGVGNTIYF	TGTGCCAGTAGTCCCCAACCATCAGGGGTCGGAAACACCATATATTTT
.	TRBV19	TRBJ2-6	many	15	CASSIFSSGANVLTF	TGTGCCAGTAGTATATTCAGCTCTGGGGCCAACGTCCTGACTTTC
.	TRBV5-5	TRBJ1-3	many	15	CASSLEGTAGNTIYF	TGTGCCAGCAGCTTGGAGGGGACGGCTGGAAACACCATATATTTT
TRBD1	TRBV12-3/TRBV12-4	TRBJ1-2	many	15	CASSWDRGANYGYTF	TGTGCCAGCAGTTGGGACAGGGGGGCTAACTATGGCTACACCTTC
.	TRBV20-1	TRBJ2-6	.	17	CSARVAGGNSGANVLTF	TGCAGTGCTAGAGTAGCAGGGGGGAACTCTGGGGCCAACGTCCTGACTTTC
.	TRBV10-1	TRBJ2-7	many	13	CASSPGPSYEQYF	TGCGCCAGCAGTCCGGGACCCTCCTACGAGCAGTACTTC
TRBD1	TRBV5-1	TRBJ1-6	many	15	CASSSGQAINSPLHF	TGCGCCAGCAGCTCCGGACAGGCGATTAATTCACCCCTCCACTTT
TRBD2	TRBV6-4	TRBJ2-1	many	18	CASSDSKEGLAGVDEQFF	TGTGCCAGCAGTGACTCGAAAGAGGGACTAGCGGGAGTTGATGAGCAGTTCTTC
.	TRBV25-1	TRBJ1-4	many	16	CASSRKRGRPNEKLFF	TGTGCCAGCAGTCGTAAGCGGGGGCGTCCTAATGAAAAACTGTTTTTT
TRBD2	TRBV6-1	TRBJ2-5	many	15	CASSDTSGTGETQYF	TGTGCCAGCAGTGATACTAGCGGGACGGGGGAGACCCAGTACTTC
.	TRBV9	TRBJ2-1	many	16	CASSVAGRGSYNEQFF	TGTGCCAGCAGCGTAGCTGGCAGGGGCTCCTACAATGAGCAGTTCTTC
TRBD1	TRBV24-1	TRBJ1-2	.	18	CANSDTRLDPGGGYGYTF	TGTGCCAACAGCGACACCCGACTTGACCCAGGGGGTGGCTATGGCTACACCTTC
.	TRBV30	TRBJ1-5	many	16	CAWSVRVGRRNQPQHF	TGTGCCTGGAGTGTACGGGTGGGACGGAGGAATCAGCCCCAGCATTTT
.	TRBV6-2/TRBV6-3	TRBJ1-5	many	19	CASSYSMLDIGYSNQPQHF	TGTGCCAGCAGTTACTCGATGCTGGACATAGGTTATAGCAATCAGCCCCAGCATTTT